This entry lists 21 T cell receptor beta chains sequenced from one sample in a study of Ad26.COV2.S vaccination and SARS-CoV-2 variants. Treatment in this sample: 15 to 20 received Ad26.COV2.S at low or high dose, single or two shots; five or six received placebo; per-sample allocation not given. Day 63 after the first injection of vaccine or placebo was the sampling time. The table came from immunoSEQ multiplex PCR; TCRdb's copy has only in-frame clones and leaves some out. In the table there are roughly 510,000 clones, around 90% of which are singletons. The input for sequencing was peripheral blood, taken in a trial of Ad26.COV2.S vaccine versus placebo. These receptors were taken from a person aged 18-65 years who received the Ad26.COV2.S COVID-19 vaccine or a placebo.

J is TRBJ2-7 and V is TRBV9; a weak D match, TRBD2 (5 bases). Germline V gene sequence: CDR1 SGDLS, CDR2 YYNGEE. CDR3 length: 14 residues. V lost 6 bases and J 6 bases, leaving 19 bases between the germline ends. The CDR3 loop reads CASTPGIPGIEQYF. In DNA form, the CDR3 reads TGTGCCAGCACCCCGGGTATACCGGGGATCGAGCAGTACTTC.

The chain uses TRBV5-5 and TRBJ1-6, with 7 bases lining up with TRBD1. The CDR3 is made up of 18 amino acids. The trim removed 2 bases at V and 0 bases at J, leaving 8 bases unmatched. From germline, CDR1 is SGHKS and CDR2 YYEKEE (reference sequence). CDR3 bases: TGTGCCAGCAGCTTCGGGGACAGTACAAGCTCCTATAATTCACCCCTCCACTTT. Translated: CASSFGDSTSSYNSPLHF.

This clone was recorded once. CDR3: CASSPTSAGAHEQFF. The DNA of the CDR3 is TGTGCCAGCAGCCCCACCTCAGCGGGAGCCCATGAGCAGTTCTTC. This chain links TRBV5-8 with TRBJ2-1; 8 bases fit TRBD2. The CDR3 is 15 amino acids. The germline V gene has CDR1 SGHTS and CDR2 YDEGEE. With 4 bases clipped from V and 8 bases from J, the junction kept 11 bases outside the gene matches.

The genes are TRBV12-3 or TRBV12-4 and TRBJ1-2; 8 nucleotides line up with TRBD1. This CDR3 comprises 12 residues. V gave up 4 bases and J gave up 8 bases; unmatched junction bases: 3. This CDR3 is CASSSDRDGYTF. The CDR3 region has the DNA TGTGCCAGCAGTTCGGACAGGGACGGCTACACCTTC.

The rearrangement links TRBV27 to TRBJ1-1; weak D call: TRBD1 (5 bases). The CDR3 is 16 residues long. CDR1 and CDR2 (germline): MNHEY, SMNVEV (reference sequence). V was clipped by 4 bases and J by 0 bases, with 15 bases between them. The CDR3 DNA sequence: TGTGCCAGCAGTTCCCTGGGGCTAAAGCTGAACACTGAAGCTTTCTTT. It codes for CASSSLGLKLNTEAFF.

This clone has only one observation. The genes are TRBV28 and TRBJ2-2; 7 bases align to TRBD2. The germline V gene has CDR1 MDHEN and CDR2 SYDVKM. The trim removed 4 bases at V and 5 bases at J, leaving 4 bases unmatched. The CDR3 contains 14 residues. This chain's CDR3 is CASSSGLPTGELFF. CDR3 coding DNA: TGTGCCAGCAGTTCGGGACTACCAACCGGGGAGCTGTTTTTT.

The chain links TRBV5-1 to TRBJ2-1, with D possibly being TRBD2 (5 bases). Germline assignment: CDR1 SGHRS and CDR2 YFSETQ. V was trimmed by 7 bases and J by 4 bases, leaving 18 bases between them. CDR3 length equals 15 residues. The chain's CDR3 is CASAPLADGYNEQFF. The CDR3 DNA is TGCGCCAGCGCGCCCCTAGCAGACGGTTACAATGAGCAGTTCTTC.

The rearrangement links TRBV19 to TRBJ1-2; no clear D. This CDR3 spans 11 amino acids. V was pared by 3 bases and J by 7 bases, with 6 bases between. Germline V CDR1 and CDR2: LNHDA, SQIVND (reference sequence). CDR3 coding DNA: TGTGCCAGTAGTATGGGCCTTGGCTACACCTTC. It translates to CASSMGLGYTF.

The J gene is TRBJ1-1, the V gene TRBV27; 7 nucleotides match TRBD1. With V trimmed by 5 bases and J by 6 bases, 9 bases remained unmatched. The CDR3 extends over 14 amino acids. Germline assignment: CDR1 MNHEY and CDR2 SMNVEV (reference sequence). The CDR3 DNA reads as TGTGCCAGCAGTCCCCCTAACAGGGGATCTGAAGCTTTCTTT. It is translated as CASSPPNRGSEAFF.

The gene calls are TRBV11-2 and TRBJ2-5; D gene unclear. The CDR3 length is 13 residues. V was cut by 4 bases and J by 5 bases, with 11 bases left in between. The V gene's germline CDR1 is SGHAT and CDR2 FQNNGV. The CDR3 loop is CASSSSGWETQYF. The CDR3 DNA reads as TGTGCCAGCAGCTCTTCGGGTTGGGAGACCCAGTACTTC.

The rearrangement links TRBV19 to TRBJ1-4, with 7 bases that match TRBD1. V dropped 3 bases and J dropped 10; count of bases not matched to a gene: 8. The CDR3 spans 14 residues. CDR1 and CDR2 (germline): LNHDA, SQIVND (reference sequence). CDR3 in DNA: TGTGCCAGTAGTATCACAGGGGTGGCGGCAAAACTGTTTTTT. The encoded protein is CASSITGVAAKLFF.

The chain carries TRBV6-6 and TRBJ2-2, with 7 bases fitting TRBD1. V lost 6 bases to trimming and J lost 5 bases; unmatched junction nucleotides: 3. This CDR3 is 13 amino acids long. Germline lookup yields CDR1 MNHNY and CDR2 SVGAGI (reference sequence). The CDR3, as DNA: TGTGCCAGCAGCCCAGGGGGTACCGGGGAGCTGTTTTTT. This gives the protein CASSPGGTGELFF.

The V gene is TRBV5-4, the J gene TRBJ2-7; D is perhaps TRBD1 (6 bases). In germline, CDR1 is SGHNT, CDR2 YYREEE (reference sequence). Trimming cost V 0 bases and J 3 bases, with 10 bases left between them. The CDR3 has 14 amino acids. CDR3 sequence reads: CASSLAGTIYEQYF. In nucleotides, the CDR3 is TGTGCCAGCAGCTTGGCAGGGACAATCTACGAGCAGTACTTC.

The rearrangement uses TRBV15 and TRBJ1-5; D call uncertain. This CDR3 comprises 13 residues. Germline V CDR1 and CDR2: LNHNV, YYDKDF (reference sequence). The V gene lost 0 bases and the J gene lost 11 bases, with 11 bases spanning the gap. Written as DNA, the CDR3 is TGTGCCACCAGCAGAGAAGAGGGTTGGACCCAGCATTTT. As protein: CATSREEGWTQHF.

The chain combines TRBV7-6 with TRBJ2-7; 11 nucleotides align to TRBD1. Trimming took 4 bases from V and 5 from J; bases not matched to a gene: 10. The CDR3 spans 16 residues. Germline CDR1 is SGHVS and CDR2 is FNYEAQ. CDR3 sequence (DNA): TGTGCCAGCAGCTCCGACCGGACAGGGGGCGGCCACGAGCAGTACTTC. Encoded protein: CASSSDRTGGGHEQYF. The whole variable domain, remainder taken from reference TRBV7-6 and TRBJ2-7, is GAGVSQSPRYKVTKRGQDVALRCDPISGHVSLYWYRQALGQGPEFLTYFNYEAQQDKSGLPNDRFSAERPEGSISTLTIQRTEQRDSAMYRCASSSDRTGGGHEQYFGPGTRLTVT.

This clone was counted at least ten times. The rearrangement links TRBV5-8 to TRBJ2-7; TRBD1 agrees at 10 bases. Trimming cost V 0 bases and J 6 bases; bases outside gene matches: 6. The CDR3 is 15 residues long. Germline CDR1 reads SGHTS; CDR2 reads YDEGEE. The CDR3 protein is CASSLGGQGSSEQYF. Written as DNA, the CDR3 is TGTGCCAGCAGCTTGGGGGGACAGGGGTCAAGCGAGCAGTACTTC.

This chain links TRBV5-5 with TRBJ2-1; D tentatively fits TRBD1 or TRBD2 (5 bases each). The germline gives CDR1 SGHKS, CDR2 YYEKEE (reference sequence). V was clipped by 4 bases and J by 4 bases, with 15 bases between them. The CDR3 has 15 residues. The CDR3 coding sequence is TGTGCCAGCAGCCGTGCCCTCGGGGCTTACAATGAGCAGTTCTTC. The encoded protein is CASSRALGAYNEQFF.

This chain connects TRBV27 to TRBJ1-6; a possible D gene is TRBD1 (6 bases). Germline assignment: CDR1 MNHEY and CDR2 SMNVEV (reference sequence). The CDR3 contains 16 residues. The V end was cut by 4 bases, the J end by 5 bases, with 15 bases between. The CDR3: CASSSAGEGNNSPLHF. The CDR3 coding sequence is TGTGCCAGCAGTTCCGCAGGGGAAGGAAATAATTCACCCCTCCACTTT.

The V call is TRBV11-2, the J call TRBJ2-7, with 8 bases aligning to TRBD2. V shed 4 bases and J 2 bases; nucleotides not matched to a gene: 10. This CDR3 spans 16 amino acids. In germline, CDR1 is SGHAT, CDR2 FQNNGV. The CDR3: CASSSLIAGPPYEQYF. CDR3 DNA: TGTGCCAGCAGCTCTCTAATAGCGGGACCCCCCTACGAGCAGTACTTC.

The V and J genes are TRBV7-9 and TRBJ1-1; no reliable D call. The germline V and J ends were trimmed by 1 base and 7 bases, with 10 bases remaining between them. Germline loops: CDR1 SEHNR, CDR2 FQNEAQ (reference sequence). The CDR3 contains 13 residues. Here the CDR3 DNA reads TGTGCCAGCAGCTTAGATGGGTTTGGTGAAGCTTTCTTT. Protein sequence: CASSLDGFGEAFF.

The chain is built from TRBV7-2 and TRBJ2-6; D perhaps matches TRBD2 (5 bases). The CDR3 length is 17 residues. Germline CDR1 reads SGHTA; CDR2 reads FQGNSA. Trimming took off 2 bases at V and 4 bases at J, with 15 bases between the two ends. DNA of the CDR3: TGTGCCAGCAGCTTATTTCGGGGATCGAAAGGGGCCAACGTCCTGACTTTC. Translating gives CASSLFRGSKGANVLTF.